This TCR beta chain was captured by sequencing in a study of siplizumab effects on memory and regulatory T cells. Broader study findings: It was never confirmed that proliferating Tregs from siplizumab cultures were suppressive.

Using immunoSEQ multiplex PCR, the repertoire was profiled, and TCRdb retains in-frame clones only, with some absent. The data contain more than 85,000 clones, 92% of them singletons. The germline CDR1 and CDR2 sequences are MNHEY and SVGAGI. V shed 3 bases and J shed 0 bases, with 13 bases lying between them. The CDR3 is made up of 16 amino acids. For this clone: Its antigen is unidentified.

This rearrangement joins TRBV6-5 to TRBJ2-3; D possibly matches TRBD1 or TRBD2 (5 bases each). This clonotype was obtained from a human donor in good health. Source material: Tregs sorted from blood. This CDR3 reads CASSYSGPPSTDTQYF. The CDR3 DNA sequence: TGTGCCAGCAGTTATTCGGGACCCCCTAGCACAGATACGCAGTATTTT.